Listed below are T cell receptor beta chains from one sample, sequenced in a study of a mutant IDH1 vaccine in newly diagnosed glioma. The method was immunoSEQ multiplex PCR; TCRdb's version includes in-frame clones alone and lacks a portion of them. This table holds some 60,000 clones, approximately 80% found once. No antigen is known for these receptors. The sample consisted of PBMCs, taken from a glioma patient whose treatment included an IDH1 peptide vaccine. The receptors come from a man younger than 40 with glioma. Both conserved end residues are part of each CDR3. Fields, in order: CDR3 protein, CDR3 DNA, J gene, clone size, V gene, D gene, CDR3 length. A D gene is named only where the DNA matches it firmly. Only part of the rows carry a size: once, few, many, or a class if the clone is expanded.

CDR3: CASSVGGLAELNEQFF
DNA: TGTGCCAGCAGCGTAGGCGGGCTAGCGGAACTGAATGAGCAGTTCTTC
J: TRBJ2-1
size: .
V: TRBV9
D: TRBD2
length: 16

CDR3: CAERQGNRPGSGNTIYF
DNA: TGTGCCGAACGACAGGGTAACCGACCCGGCTCTGGAAACACCATATATTTT
J: TRBJ1-3
size: .
V: TRBV10-3
D: TRBD1
length: 17

CDR3: CASSPFGTSGRGEQFF
DNA: TGTGCCAGCTCACCTTTCGGGACTAGCGGGAGAGGGGAGCAGTTCTTC
J: TRBJ2-1
size: .
V: TRBV18
D: TRBD2
length: 16

CDR3: CASSPSGNTEAFF
DNA: TGTGCCAGCTCACCTTCGGGGAACACTGAAGCTTTCTTT
J: TRBJ1-1
size: few
V: TRBV18
D: .
length: 13

CDR3: CVTLGGGSATEAFF
DNA: TGTGTCACACTGGGGGGGGGCTCGGCCACTGAAGCTTTCTTT
J: TRBJ1-1
size: .
V: TRBV28
D: .
length: 14

CDR3: CASSRVSENTGELFF
DNA: TGCGCCAGCAGTCGGGTGTCGGAGAACACCGGGGAGCTGTTTTTT
J: TRBJ2-2
size: once
V: TRBV5-1
D: .
length: 15

CDR3: CASSIQTSSYNEQFF
DNA: TGTGCCAGTAGTATTCAGACGAGCTCCTACAATGAGCAGTTCTTC
J: TRBJ2-1
size: .
V: TRBV19
D: .
length: 15

CDR3: CAISGVSGRTYEQYF
DNA: TGTGCCATCAGTGGTGTGTCCGGCAGAACCTACGAGCAGTACTTC
J: TRBJ2-7
size: .
V: TRBV10-3
D: .
length: 15

CDR3: CASSQTRTDKETQYF
DNA: TGTGCCAGCAGTCAGACCAGGACAGATAAAGAGACCCAGTACTTC
J: TRBJ2-5
size: few
V: TRBV2
D: .
length: 15

CDR3: CASSPRIPYNSPLHF
DNA: TGTGCCAGCAGTCCGAGAATTCCTTATAATTCACCCCTCCACTTT
J: TRBJ1-6
size: .
V: TRBV27
D: .
length: 15

CDR3: CASSGERVGNQPQHF
DNA: TGTGCCAGCAGTGGTGAAAGAGTAGGGAATCAGCCCCAGCATTTT
J: TRBJ1-5
size: .
V: TRBV2
D: .
length: 15

CDR3: CASSFSSPPLNTIYF
DNA: TGTGCCAGCAGCTTCTCATCGCCCCCCCTAAACACCATATATTTT
J: TRBJ1-3
size: .
V: TRBV28
D: .
length: 15

CDR3: CASRYGGQGSSGNTIYF
DNA: TGTGCCAGCAGATACGGGGGACAGGGGAGCTCTGGAAACACCATATATTTT
J: TRBJ1-3
size: .
V: TRBV7-2
D: TRBD1
length: 17

CDR3: CASSLGAAYEQYF
DNA: TGTGCCAGCAGTCTAGGAGCCGCCTACGAGCAGTACTTC
J: TRBJ2-7
size: .
V: TRBV5-6
D: .
length: 13

CDR3: CAWSTHRDSNQPQHF
DNA: TGTGCCTGGAGTACCCACAGGGACAGCAATCAGCCCCAGCATTTT
J: TRBJ1-5
size: few
V: TRBV30
D: .
length: 15

CDR3: CASRLSASYGYTF
DNA: TGTGCCAGCAGGCTTTCTGCCTCTTATGGCTACACCTTC
J: TRBJ1-2
size: .
V: TRBV27
D: .
length: 13

CDR3: CASSLDRGGSQPQHF
DNA: TGCGCCAGCAGCCTAGACAGGGGAGGTAGTCAGCCCCAGCATTTT
J: TRBJ1-5
size: .
V: TRBV4-1
D: TRBD1
length: 15

CDR3: CAWSRRTGEGYTF
DNA: TGTGCCTGGAGTCGAAGGACAGGGGAAGGCTACACCTTC
J: TRBJ1-2
size: .
V: TRBV30
D: TRBD1
length: 13

CDR3: CASSFLSSKDTQYF
DNA: TGTGCCAGCAGTTTTCTGTCTTCAAAGGATACGCAGTATTTT
J: TRBJ2-3
size: .
V: TRBV27
D: .
length: 14

CDR3: CASSLGDREYGYTF
DNA: TGCGCCAGCAGCTTAGGGGACAGGGAATATGGCTACACCTTC
J: TRBJ1-2
size: .
V: TRBV5-1
D: TRBD1
length: 14

CDR3: CATSRAGQIRGYTF
DNA: TGTGCCACCAGCAGAGCGGGACAGATCAGGGGCTACACCTTC
J: TRBJ1-2
size: .
V: TRBV15
D: TRBD1
length: 14

CDR3: CARGGTRGYQPQHF
DNA: TGTGCCCGGGGGGGGACGAGAGGCTATCAGCCCCAGCATTTT
J: TRBJ1-5
size: few
V: TRBV30
D: .
length: 14

CDR3: CASRTTGGPNTGELFF
DNA: TGTGCCAGCAGGACCACAGGGGGCCCGAACACCGGGGAGCTGTTTTTT
J: TRBJ2-2
size: .
V: TRBV7-9
D: TRBD1
length: 16

CDR3: CASSLGGASGRSEQYF
DNA: TGTGCCAGCAGCTTGGGCGGGGCTAGCGGGAGATCCGAGCAGTACTTC
J: TRBJ2-7
size: .
V: TRBV5-4
D: TRBD2
length: 16

CDR3: CASSQFHRANTEAFF
DNA: TGTGCCAGCAGCCAATTCCACAGGGCTAACACTGAAGCTTTCTTT
J: TRBJ1-1
size: .
V: TRBV5-8
D: .
length: 15

CDR3: CASSIQVGQTQYF
DNA: TGTGCCAGTAGTATCCAGGTCGGACAGACCCAGTACTTC
J: TRBJ2-5
size: .
V: TRBV19
D: .
length: 13

CDR3: CASSYSQGGWEQYF
DNA: TGTGCCAGCAGTTACAGCCAGGGGGGCTGGGAGCAGTACTTC
J: TRBJ2-7
size: .
V: TRBV6-6
D: .
length: 14

CDR3: CASSPGHEQYF
DNA: TGTGCCAGCAGCCCCGGCCACGAGCAGTACTTC
J: TRBJ2-7
size: .
V: TRBV11-2
D: .
length: 11

CDR3: CASSPVGGGASYEQYF
DNA: TGTGCCAGCAGCCCAGTGGGCGGGGGGGCCTCCTACGAGCAGTACTTC
J: TRBJ2-7
size: .
V: TRBV7-2
D: TRBD2
length: 16

CDR3: CASSLERGLNTEAFF
DNA: TGTGCCAGCAGCTTGGAACGGGGGCTCAACACTGAAGCTTTCTTT
J: TRBJ1-1
size: .
V: TRBV5-6
D: .
length: 15

CDR3: CASSHLAPGGGETQYF
DNA: TGTGCCAGCAGCCATCTAGCTCCGGGCGGTGGAGAGACCCAGTACTTC
J: TRBJ2-5
size: .
V: TRBV7-9
D: .
length: 16

CDR3: CASRTTGTISEEQFF
DNA: TGTGCCAGCAGGACGACAGGGACTATTTCAGAGGAGCAGTTCTTC
J: TRBJ2-1
size: .
V: TRBV6-1
D: .
length: 15

CDR3: CATHTGLNTEAFF
DNA: TGTGCCACCCATACAGGTTTGAACACTGAAGCTTTCTTT
J: TRBJ1-1
size: .
V: TRBV27
D: .
length: 13

CDR3: CASRTQGVSSNYGYTF
DNA: TGTGCCAGCAGGACACAGGGGGTGTCCTCTAACTATGGCTACACCTTC
J: TRBJ1-2
size: .
V: TRBV27
D: TRBD1
length: 16

CDR3: CASSLWDTNKETQYF
DNA: TGTGCCAGCAGTTTATGGGACACAAACAAAGAGACCCAGTACTTC
J: TRBJ2-5
size: .
V: TRBV28
D: .
length: 15

CDR3: CASSRPGDEQYF
DNA: TGCGCCAGCAGCCGCCCCGGGGACGAGCAGTACTTC
J: TRBJ2-7
size: once
V: TRBV5-1
D: .
length: 12

CDR3: CASSTHLLGTNTEAFF
DNA: TGTGCCAGCAGTACGCATTTGCTGGGGACTAACACTGAAGCTTTCTTT
J: TRBJ1-1
size: medium-sized
V: TRBV28
D: .
length: 16

CDR3: CASSQDRTATSRGYTF
DNA: TGCGCCAGCAGCCAAGACAGGACAGCGACGTCGCGAGGCTACACCTTC
J: TRBJ1-2
size: few
V: TRBV4-1
D: .
length: 16

CDR3: CAWWQRRDTEAFF
DNA: TGTGCCTGGTGGCAAAGGAGGGACACTGAAGCTTTCTTT
J: TRBJ1-1
size: once
V: TRBV30
D: .
length: 13

CDR3: CASSISDRNIQYF
DNA: TGTGCCAGTAGTATCAGTGACAGAAACATTCAGTACTTC
J: TRBJ2-4
size: .
V: TRBV19
D: .
length: 13

CDR3: CASSQKLGAGETQYF
DNA: TGTGCCAGCAGCCAAAAACTGGGGGCCGGAGAGACCCAGTACTTC
J: TRBJ2-5
size: .
V: TRBV7-9
D: .
length: 15

CDR3: CATDPIRDRGRWDYGYTF
DNA: TGCGCCACCGATCCGATCCGGGACAGGGGGCGTTGGGACTATGGCTACACCTTC
J: TRBJ1-2
size: .
V: TRBV10-1
D: TRBD1
length: 18

CDR3: CASSLDLPGETQYF
DNA: TGCGCCAGCAGCTTGGACCTCCCCGGCGAGACCCAGTACTTC
J: TRBJ2-5
size: .
V: TRBV5-1
D: .
length: 14

CDR3: CASSPRQGGYNEKLFF
DNA: TGTGCCAGCAGCCCAAGACAGGGTGGCTATAATGAAAAACTGTTTTTT
J: TRBJ1-4
size: .
V: TRBV9
D: TRBD1
length: 16

CDR3: CASSAGGVWNNSPLHF
DNA: TGTGCCAGCAGCGCGGGCGGGGTCTGGAATAATTCACCCCTCCACTTT
J: TRBJ1-6
size: .
V: TRBV5-5
D: .
length: 16

CDR3: CASTTRGNTEAFF
DNA: TGTGCCAGTACCACCCGGGGAAACACTGAAGCTTTCTTT
J: TRBJ1-1
size: .
V: TRBV19
D: .
length: 13

CDR3: CASSQDLDQPQHF
DNA: TGCGCCAGCAGCCAAGATTTGGATCAGCCCCAGCATTTT
J: TRBJ1-5
size: .
V: TRBV4-3
D: .
length: 13

CDR3: CASSAVGFGTEAFF
DNA: TGTGCCAGCTCCGCGGTTGGGTTTGGCACTGAAGCTTTCTTT
J: TRBJ1-1
size: .
V: TRBV6-1
D: .
length: 14

CDR3: CASSQDGGHRYSPLHF
DNA: TGTGCCAGCAGCCAAGATGGGGGACATCGATATTCACCCCTCCACTTT
J: TRBJ1-6
size: .
V: TRBV14
D: .
length: 16